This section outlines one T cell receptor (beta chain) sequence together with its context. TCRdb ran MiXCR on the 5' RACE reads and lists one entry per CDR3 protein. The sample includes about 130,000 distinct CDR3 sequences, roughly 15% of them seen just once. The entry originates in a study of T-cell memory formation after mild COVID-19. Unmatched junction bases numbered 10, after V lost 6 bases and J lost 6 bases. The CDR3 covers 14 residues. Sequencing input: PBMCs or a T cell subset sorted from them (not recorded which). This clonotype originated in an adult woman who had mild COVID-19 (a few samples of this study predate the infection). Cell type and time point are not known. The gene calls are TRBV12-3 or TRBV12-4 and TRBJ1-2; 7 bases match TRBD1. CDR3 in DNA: TGTGCCAGCAGAACCACAGGGGATCGTCATGGCTACACCTTC. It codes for CASRTTGDRHGYTF.